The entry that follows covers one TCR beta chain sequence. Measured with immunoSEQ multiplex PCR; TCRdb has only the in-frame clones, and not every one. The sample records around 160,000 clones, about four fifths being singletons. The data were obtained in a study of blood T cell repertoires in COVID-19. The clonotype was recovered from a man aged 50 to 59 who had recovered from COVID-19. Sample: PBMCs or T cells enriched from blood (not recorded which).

As DNA, the CDR3 is TGTGCCAGCGCTATCAGGGGGGAAGCTTTCTTT. It translates to CASAIRGEAFF. The chain recombines TRBV4-2 with TRBJ1-1; TRBD1 matches 7 bases. Germline V lookup: CDR1 LGHNA, CDR2 YNFKEQ. There are 11 residues in the CDR3. Trimming at V came to 8 bases and at J to 8 bases, leaving 5 bases not matched to a gene.